These T cell receptor beta chains were read from a single sample in a study of blood T cells in healthy people across ages. MiXCR, applied by TCRdb to the 5' RACE reads, yields one record per CDR3 protein. The data contain some 900,000 distinct CDR3 sequences, roughly 50% of them singletons. The sequenced material came from blood. All receptors derive from a young man in good health. CDR3s include the opening cysteine and the closing phenylalanine or tryptophan. D genes are given only for firm matches. The size field is filled for only some rows; it gives once, few, many or a size class.

CACSLLGLAGSNEQFF TGTGCCTGCAGCTTACTAGGACTAGCGGGGAGCAATGAGCAGTTCTTC TRBV7-9 TRBD2 TRBJ2-1 NA
CASSLRTGTKNTEAFF TGTGCCAGCAGCCTTCGGACAGGGACTAAGAACACTGAAGCTTTCTTT TRBV3-1 TRBD1 TRBJ1-1 NA
CASSYGVAGGTDTQYF TGTGCCAGCAGTTACGGGGTAGCGGGGGGCACAGATACGCAGTATTTT TRBV6-5 TRBD2 TRBJ2-3 few
CASSQGTGGTQPQHF TGTGCCAGCAGCCAAGGGACAGGGGGCACTCAGCCCCAGCATTTT TRBV3-1 TRBD1 TRBJ1-5 NA
CASRGGTGDEQYF TGTGCCAGCAGGGGAGGGACAGGGGACGAGCAGTACTTC TRBV27 TRBD1 TRBJ2-7 NA
CASRDTPSTDTQYF TGTGCCAGCCGGGACACTCCTAGCACAGATACGCAGTATTTT TRBV3-1 NA TRBJ2-3 NA
CASSYDRMDTQYF TGTGCCAGCAGCTACGACAGAATGGATACGCAGTATTTT TRBV7-9 NA TRBJ2-3 NA
CATSDSRTGRATQYF TGTGCCACCAGTGATTCAAGGACAGGGAGGGCGACCCAGTACTTC TRBV24-1 NA TRBJ2-5 NA
CASSSNPEFTDTQYF TGTGCCAGCAGTTCCAACCCGGAGTTTACAGATACGCAGTATTTT TRBV27 NA TRBJ2-3 NA
CASSYWGDNNYGYTF TGTGCCAGCAGTTACTGGGGGGACAATAACTATGGCTACACCTTC TRBV6-5 NA TRBJ1-2 few
CASTKGGQGGETQYF TGTGCCAGCACTAAGGGTGGACAGGGTGGAGAGACCCAGTACTTC TRBV28 TRBD1 TRBJ2-5 NA
CASSIRQDNNEKLFF TGTGCCAGTAGTATCCGACAGGACAATAATGAAAAACTGTTTTTT TRBV19 NA TRBJ1-4 few
CASSLSRLGDIQYF TGTGCCAGCAGCCTATCGAGGTTGGGGGACATTCAGTACTTC TRBV7-9 NA TRBJ2-4 few
CASSPPLSQGHEQYF TGTGCCAGCAGCCCACCTCTTTCGCAGGGGCACGAGCAGTACTTC TRBV7-9 NA TRBJ2-7 NA